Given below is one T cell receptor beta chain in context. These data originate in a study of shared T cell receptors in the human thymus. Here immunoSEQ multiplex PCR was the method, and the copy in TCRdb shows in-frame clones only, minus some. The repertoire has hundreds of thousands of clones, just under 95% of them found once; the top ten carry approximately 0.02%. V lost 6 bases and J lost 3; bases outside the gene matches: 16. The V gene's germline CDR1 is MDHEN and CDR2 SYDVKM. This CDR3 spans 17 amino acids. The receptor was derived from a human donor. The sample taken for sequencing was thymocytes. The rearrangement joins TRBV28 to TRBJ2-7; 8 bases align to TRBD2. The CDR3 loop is CASRKDDKRGTVYEQYF. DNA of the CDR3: TGTGCCAGCAGAAAGGATGACAAGCGGGGGACCGTCTACGAGCAGTACTTC.